Described below is a single TCR beta chain sequence and its context. Its antigen is not known. This entry comes from a study of a mutant IDH1 vaccine in newly diagnosed glioma. Study details: Eight vaccine doses were administered to patients at weeks 1, 3, 5, 7, 11, 15, 19 and 23. Either 4-6 weeks after radiotherapy alone or alongside temozolomide, vaccination was begun. Patients were pretreated with radiotherapy, temozolomide, or both, mostly both. Study-wide points: Vaccination elicited immune responses in roughly 93% of patients.

The table came from immunoSEQ multiplex PCR; TCRdb's copy has only in-frame clones and leaves some out. The table has about 38,000 clones, 78% seen once. Trimming took 2 bases from V and 3 from J; bases not matched to a gene: 6. CDR3 size: 17 residues. Germline V gene lookup returns CDR1 LNHDA and CDR2 SQIVND (reference sequence). Indicated time point: week 5, during vaccination. With topical imiquimod, each dose of the vaccine consisted of 300 ug of mutant IDH1 20-mer peptide. The sequence was obtained from a man in his forties with glioma. This chain links TRBV19 with TRBJ1-4, with 10 bases that match TRBD1. The input for sequencing was PBMCs, taken from a glioma patient whose treatment included an IDH1 peptide vaccine. The CDR3 DNA sequence: TGTGCCAGTAGTATAAGGACAGGGGGGAGGGCTAATGAAAAACTGTTTTTT. Its protein product is CASSIRTGGRANEKLFF.